This passage covers 15 T cell receptor beta chains from one sample sequenced in a study of blood T cell repertoires in COVID-19 (TCRdb year 2020). Library preparation employed the immunoSEQ multiplex PCR assay. In its TCRdb copy, this immuneACCESS table keeps in-frame sequences only and misses some clones. Where compared with another copy, unresolved V genes explain less than half of these, and the others have no known cause. Across this sample there are about 370,000 clones, with approximately 88% seen only once. In total, the top ten clones hold around 3% of the sample. Sample: peripheral blood. Receptors were obtained from a woman in her twenties or thirties with COVID-19, enrolled during active disease.

The chain carries TRBV6-5 and TRBJ2-1; 8 bases align to TRBD2. V trimming: 8 bases; J trimming: 8 bases; junction bases outside the gene matches: 14. Looked up from germline, CDR1 is MNHEY and CDR2 is SVGAGI. CDR3 length: 15 amino acids. The CDR3 sequence: CASVRAGGRLDEQFF. CDR3 coding DNA: TGTGCCAGCGTAAGGGCTGGCGGGAGGCTAGATGAGCAGTTCTTC.

V and J are TRBV10-3 and TRBJ2-1, with D maybe TRBD1 (5 bases). There are 11 residues in the CDR3. Looked up from germline, CDR1 is ENHRY and CDR2 is SYGVKD. V dropped 4 bases and J dropped 12 bases, with 10 bases sitting between them. CDR3 DNA: TGTGCCATCAGTGGGGTTGGGGCGCAGTTCTTC. This codes for CAISGVGAQFF.

The table lists this clone with a count of one. The V and J genes are TRBV10-3 and TRBJ2-1, with 9 bases fitting TRBD2. The CDR3 consists of 15 residues. Losses at the gene ends were 4 bases for V and 7 bases for J; bases not matched to a gene: 8. Germline assignment: CDR1 ENHRY and CDR2 SYGVKD. CDR3 region: CAISVSGGGGNEQFF. CDR3 nucleotide sequence: TGTGCCATCAGTGTTAGCGGGGGAGGGGGTAATGAGCAGTTCTTC.

The gene calls are TRBV19 and TRBJ1-3, with D unresolved. CDR1 and CDR2 (germline): LNHDA, SQIVND (reference sequence). The CDR3 spans 15 residues. The germline V and J ends were trimmed by 5 bases and 0 bases, with 11 bases remaining between them. This CDR3 reads CASSVTKYSGNTIYF. Here the CDR3 DNA reads TGTGCCAGTAGTGTGACAAAGTACTCTGGAAACACCATATATTTT.

The V gene is TRBV7-9, the J gene TRBJ2-3; no reliable D call. Germline lookup yields CDR1 SEHNR and CDR2 FQNEAQ (reference sequence). The CDR3 loop spans 16 amino acids. The ends were cut back, 3 bases at V and 6 bases at J, with 19 bases in the middle. The CDR3 coding sequence is TGTGCCAGCAGCTTGGCCCGAGGCACCTTCACCGATACGCAGTATTTT. Amino acids: CASSLARGTFTDTQYF.

This clone was recorded a few times. The CDR3 DNA sequence: TGTGCCAGCAGCCAGACTAGCGGGACCTACAATGAGCAGTTCTTC. Its translation: CASSQTSGTYNEQFF. The V call is TRBV4-2, the J call TRBJ2-1, with 11 bases lining up with TRBD2. Germline V CDR1 and CDR2: LGHNA, YNFKEQ. This CDR3 has 15 amino acids. V lost 3 bases, J lost 2 bases, and 0 bases stayed unmatched.

The V gene is TRBV27, the J gene TRBJ1-4; TRBD1 matches at 8 bases. Germline V gene data show CDR1 as MNHEY and CDR2 as SMNVEV (reference sequence). The CDR3 contains 16 residues. The V and J ends lost 3 bases and 3 bases, in that order; junction bases with no gene match: 6. Here the CDR3 reads CASSFRGLAANEKLFF. The CDR3 DNA follows: TGTGCCAGCAGTTTCAGGGGGCTGGCTGCTAATGAAAAACTGTTTTTT.

The J gene is TRBJ1-1, the V gene TRBV6-5; D gene ambiguous. The CDR3 length is 14 residues. Germline V gene data show CDR1 as MNHEY and CDR2 as SVGAGI. V dropped 10 bases and J dropped 5 bases, with 20 bases sitting between them. The CDR3 here is CATTISGVETEAFF. CDR3 nucleotides: TGTGCCACTACAATCTCCGGAGTGGAAACTGAAGCTTTCTTT.

The table lists this clone with a count of one. The genes are TRBV24-1 and TRBJ2-7; possible D gene TRBD1, 6 bases. CDR3 size: 14 residues. V shed 10 bases and J shed 6 bases, with 21 bases lying between them. Germline CDR1 is KGHDR and CDR2 is SFDVKD. CDR3 bases: TGTGCCACATCGGACAGTCTCGGGTCGCGCGAGCAGTACTTC. This gives the protein CATSDSLGSREQYF.

This chain joins TRBV10-1 and TRBJ2-7; TRBD1 might be the D (6 bases). The V gene lost 4 bases and the J gene lost 1 base, with 8 bases spanning the gap. This CDR3 region has 13 residues. The germline gives CDR1 WNHNN, CDR2 SYGVQD (reference sequence). CDR3 region: CASSVGGSYEQYF. The CDR3 region has the DNA TGCGCCAGCAGTGTAGGGGGTTCCTACGAGCAGTACTTC.

In its sample, this clone was seen once. V and J are TRBV27 and TRBJ2-5, with 9 positions matching TRBD2. The CDR3 is 14 amino acids. Germline V gene lookup returns CDR1 MNHEY and CDR2 SMNVEV (reference sequence). The ends lost 3 bases at V and 4 bases at J; junction bases unmatched: 3. The CDR3: CASSFSGRRETQYF. The CDR3 DNA follows: TGTGCCAGCAGTTTCAGCGGGAGGCGAGAGACCCAGTACTTC.

V gene TRBV7-9 combines with J gene TRBJ1-1; the match to TRBD1 covers 8 bases. This CDR3 comprises 15 residues. Unmatched junction bases numbered 11, after V lost 5 bases and J lost 6 bases. CDR1 is SEHNR and CDR2 is FQNEAQ in the germline V gene (reference sequence). CDR3 DNA: TGTGCCAGCAGCCCGACGGACAGGGTGGAGGCTGAAGCTTTCTTT. Encoded protein: CASSPTDRVEAEAFF.

This chain uses TRBV6-5 with TRBJ2-7; 9 bases line up with TRBD1. Per germline, CDR1 MNHEY and CDR2 SVGAGI. This CDR3 is built from 15 residues. V shed 6 bases, J shed 4 bases, and the junction held 10 bases outside the gene matches. Here the CDR3 DNA reads TGTGCCAGCAGACGGACAGGGGCGGAACCATACGAGCAGTACGTC. This encodes CASRRTGAEPYEQYV.

The chain joins TRBV18 to TRBJ2-7; tentative D call: TRBD1 (6 bases). The CDR3 extends over 14 amino acids. Germline values: CDR1 KGHSH, CDR2 LQKENI. The V end lost 0 bases, the J end lost 5 bases, and 11 bases lay between the germline ends. This chain's CDR3 is CASSPPHRQDEQYF. CDR3 DNA: TGTGCCAGCTCACCACCTCATCGACAGGACGAGCAGTACTTC.

The chain uses TRBV6-6 and TRBJ1-4; 7 bases fit TRBD1. V was pared by 6 bases and J by 5 bases, with 3 bases of the junction left unmatched. Germline V CDR1 and CDR2: MNHNY, SVGAGI (reference sequence). The CDR3 is 13 amino acids. CDR3 loop: CASSGTANEKLFF. In DNA, the CDR3 is TGTGCCAGCAGCGGGACAGCAAATGAAAAACTGTTTTTT.